Below are 13 T cell receptor beta chains sequenced from a single sample in a study of cytomegalovirus exposure and HLA in healthy donors (TCRdb year 2017). Receptors were amplified or captured by the immunoSEQ multiplex PCR assay. For the multiplex PCR, a mixture combining 60 forward primers for TCR Vbeta segments and 13 reverse primers for TCR Jbeta segments was used. Imported from immuneACCESS, the table was reduced by TCRdb to in-frame sequences with V and J called. These copies leave out some clones; in studies compared against another copy, an unresolved V gene accounts for under half, and the cause of the remainder is not known. This sample lists around 160,000 clones; about 80% were detected once. The ten largest account for around 15% of the sample. The sequenced sample was PBMCs. Receptors originate from a man over 45 in good health and CMV-seropositive.

This rearrangement joins TRBV4-3 to TRBJ2-7, with D maybe TRBD1 (5 bases). V was cut by 4 bases and J by 4 bases, with 17 bases left in between. This CDR3 has 15 amino acids. Germline V gives CDR1 LGHNA, CDR2 YSLEER. CDR3 bases: TGCGCCAGCAGCCTAACCGACAGAGCACCTTACGAGCAGTACTTC. It codes for CASSLTDRAPYEQYF.

CDR3 nucleotides: TGTTCCAGCAGTTTTACAGGGTCCTACGAGCAGTACGTC. Protein sequence: CSSSFTGSYEQYV. V gene TRBV7-9 combines with J gene TRBJ2-7; D may be TRBD1 (6 bases). CDR3 length: 13 residues. Germline V gives CDR1 SEHNR, CDR2 FQNEAQ (reference sequence).

The gene calls are TRBV5-1 and TRBJ1-5, with a possible D match to TRBD1 (6 bases). The CDR3 runs 15 residues. Germline V CDR1 and CDR2: SGHRS, YFSETQ. V was pared by 2 bases and J by 4 bases, with 13 bases between. The CDR3 region is CASSLQGRWNQPQHF. The CDR3 region has the DNA TGCGCCAGCAGCTTACAGGGAAGATGGAATCAGCCCCAGCATTTT.

The rearrangement links TRBV4-1 to TRBJ2-7; D is possibly TRBD1 (6 bases). Germline CDR1 MGHRA, CDR2 YSYEKL. There are 14 residues in the CDR3. Deletions cut 3 bases from V and 4 bases from J, with 13 bases between. In DNA form, the CDR3 reads TGCGCCAGCAGCCACCCCGGGACAACTTACGAGCAGTACTTC. Protein product: CASSHPGTTYEQYF.

The chain joins TRBV6-5 to TRBJ1-1, with 7 bases fitting TRBD1. V lost 6 bases, J lost 4 bases, and 5 bases stayed unmatched. This CDR3 is 13 amino acids long. Per germline, CDR1 MNHEY and CDR2 SVGAGI. The CDR3 coding sequence is TGTGCCAGCAGCAGACAGGGATTCACTGAAGCTTTCTTT. Its protein is CASSRQGFTEAFF.

This clone has more than one count but fewer than ten. The CDR3 loop reads CASRWSNQETQYF. The CDR3 DNA sequence: TGTGCCAGCCGGTGGAGCAACCAAGAGACCCAGTACTTC. The chain combines TRBV5-6 with TRBJ2-5; no firm D call. CDR3 length: 13 amino acids. V lost 7 bases and J 0 bases, leaving 10 bases between the germline ends. From germline, CDR1 is SGHDT and CDR2 YYEEEE.

CDR3 DNA sequence: TGTGCCAGCAGCGTAGAGAAGTCTGGGACATCCTACGAGCAGTACTTC. Translated: CASSVEKSGTSYEQYF. V and J are TRBV9 and TRBJ2-7, with D tentatively TRBD1 (6 bases). V dropped 0 bases and J dropped 1 base, with 14 bases sitting between them. Germline-derived CDR1 and CDR2 are SGDLS and YYNGEE. The CDR3 sequence is 16 residues long.

This chain joins TRBV30 and TRBJ1-2, with D possibly TRBD1 on 6 matching bases. Trimming cost V 4 bases and J 4 bases, with 13 bases left between them. The CDR3 has 13 residues. The germline CDR1 and CDR2 sequences are GTSNPN and SVGIG (reference sequence). The CDR3 loop is CAWIRGGGYGYTF. The CDR3 DNA is TGTGCCTGGATAAGGGGGGGCGGCTATGGCTACACCTTC.

V gene TRBV6-5 combines with J gene TRBJ2-3; tentatively, D is TRBD2 (5 bases). Germline-derived CDR1 and CDR2 are MNHEY and SVGAGI. The V end was cut by 6 bases, the J end by 6 bases, with 13 bases between. The CDR3 is 13 residues long. CDR3 nucleotides: TGTGCCAGCAGCCGGCGGGCCTTGGATACGCAGTATTTT. Translating gives CASSRRALDTQYF.

The chain carries TRBV6-5 and TRBJ2-5; 8 bases line up with TRBD1. Per the germline V gene, CDR1 is MNHEY and CDR2 is SVGAGI. The ends lost 3 bases at V and 3 bases at J; junction bases unmatched: 6. The CDR3 is made up of 15 amino acids. Written as DNA, the CDR3 is TGTGCCAGCAGTTATGGGGGGACAGGCAAAGAGACCCAGTACTTC. Translating it yields CASSYGGTGKETQYF.

J is TRBJ1-3 and V is TRBV7-9, with 7 bases lining up with TRBD1. The CDR3 runs 15 residues. V lost 5 bases, J lost 0 bases, and 4 bases stayed unmatched. The germline CDR1 and CDR2 sequences are SEHNR and FQNEAQ (reference sequence). In DNA form, the CDR3 reads TGTGCCAGCAGCCGAACAGGGGACTCTGGAAACACCATATATTTT. Translated: CASSRTGDSGNTIYF.

This clone was found a few times. The rearrangement links TRBV11-2 to TRBJ2-3, with TRBD2 identical over 11 bases. The CDR3 is made up of 18 amino acids. The ends lost 4 bases at V and 4 bases at J; junction bases unmatched: 13. Looked up from germline, CDR1 is SGHAT and CDR2 is FQNNGV. As DNA, the CDR3 is TGTGCCAGCAGCTCTCGGAGGGGCCTAGCGGGGGGAGCAGATACGCAGTATTTT. This codes for CASSSRRGLAGGADTQYF.

The chain is built from TRBV5-6 and TRBJ2-2, with TRBD2 matching over 7 bases. J gave up 1 base and V 3 bases, and 15 bases lay outside the gene matches. The CDR3 has 19 amino acids. Germline loops: CDR1 SGHDT, CDR2 YYEEEE. CDR3 loop: CASSWQRPGPGGNTGELFF. CDR3 sequence (DNA): TGTGCCAGCAGCTGGCAACGCCCGGGGCCGGGAGGGAACACCGGGGAGCTGTTTTTT.